This record looks at one T cell receptor (beta chain) sequence and its context. A single record per CDR3 protein comes from TCRdb applying MiXCR to the 5' RACE reads. This table has about 87,000 distinct CDR3 sequences, just under 20% appearing once. The data belong to a study of spatial heterogeneity in lung cancer. Looking at the study overall: Untreated early-stage non-small cell lung cancer patients, fewer than 85 in total, were the donors. Median follow-up for sequenced PBMC samples was about two years after resection, when such samples existed.

V shed 5 bases, J shed 4 bases, and the junction held 3 bases outside the gene matches. Germline CDR1 reads LNHDA; CDR2 reads SQIVND (reference sequence). The CDR3 loop spans 13 amino acids. Time point here: blood at routine non-recurrence follow-up after resection. The sequence was obtained from a male donor with early-stage non-small cell lung cancer. The sequences come from PBMCs, collected at follow-up. This chain connects TRBV19 to TRBJ2-7, with 9 bases identical to TRBD1. Written as DNA, the CDR3 is TGTGCCAGTAGTGAAGGACAGGGGTACGAGCAGTACTTC. Translated: CASSEGQGYEQYF.